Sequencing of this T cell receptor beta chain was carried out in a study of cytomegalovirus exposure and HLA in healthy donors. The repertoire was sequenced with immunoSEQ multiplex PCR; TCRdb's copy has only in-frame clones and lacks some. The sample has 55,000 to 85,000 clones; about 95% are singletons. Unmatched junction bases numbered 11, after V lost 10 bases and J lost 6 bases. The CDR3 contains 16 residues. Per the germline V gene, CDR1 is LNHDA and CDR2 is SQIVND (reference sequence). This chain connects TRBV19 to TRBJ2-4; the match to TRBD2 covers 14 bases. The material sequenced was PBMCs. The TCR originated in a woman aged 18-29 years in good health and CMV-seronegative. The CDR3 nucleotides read TGTGCCATTCCGGGACTAGCGGGGGCCGGGGGAAACATTCAGTACTTC. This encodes CAIPGLAGAGGNIQYF.